This paragraph covers one T cell receptor (beta chain) sequence. Its target is not known. The data derive from a study of T-cell memory formation after mild COVID-19. Study-level background: The study found TCR clusters largely donor specific.

Each CDR3 protein gets one entry after TCRdb re-called the 5' RACE reads with MiXCR. The sample includes approximately 250,000 distinct CDR3 sequences, roughly 17% of them seen just once. This CDR3 is 19 amino acids long. With 4 bases clipped from V and 0 bases from J, the junction kept 12 bases outside the gene matches. Per the germline V gene, CDR1 is SGDLS and CDR2 is YYNGEE. Study-level points and caveats: Day 15 to 85 contracting clones showed balanced CD4/CD8; later expanders leaned CD4+. The main location of contracting CD4+ clones was CM and EM, and that of contracting CD8+ clones was EMRA.

The sample comprised PBMCs or a T cell subset sorted from them (not recorded which). This sequence was found in a young man who had mild COVID-19 (a few samples of this study predate the infection). Cell type and time point are not known. The V gene is TRBV9, the J gene TRBJ2-6, with 8 bases aligning to TRBD1. This CDR3 reads CASSITLGTGGSGANVLTF. The CDR3 region has the DNA TGTGCCAGCAGCATAACCCTCGGTACAGGGGGCTCTGGGGCCAACGTCCTGACTTTC.